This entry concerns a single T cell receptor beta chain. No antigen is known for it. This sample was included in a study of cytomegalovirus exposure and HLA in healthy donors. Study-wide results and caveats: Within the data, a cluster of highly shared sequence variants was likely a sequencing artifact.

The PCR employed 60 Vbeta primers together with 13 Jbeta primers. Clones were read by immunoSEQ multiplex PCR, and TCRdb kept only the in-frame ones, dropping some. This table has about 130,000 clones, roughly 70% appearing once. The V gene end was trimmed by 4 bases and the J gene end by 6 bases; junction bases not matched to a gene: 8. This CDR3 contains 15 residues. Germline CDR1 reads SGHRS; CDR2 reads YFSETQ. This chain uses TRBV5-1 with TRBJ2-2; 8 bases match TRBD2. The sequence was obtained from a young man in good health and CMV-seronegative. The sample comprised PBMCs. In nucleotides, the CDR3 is TGCGCCAGCAGCGTTCAAGCGGGAGTGTCCGGGGAGCTGTTTTTT. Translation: CASSVQAGVSGELFF.